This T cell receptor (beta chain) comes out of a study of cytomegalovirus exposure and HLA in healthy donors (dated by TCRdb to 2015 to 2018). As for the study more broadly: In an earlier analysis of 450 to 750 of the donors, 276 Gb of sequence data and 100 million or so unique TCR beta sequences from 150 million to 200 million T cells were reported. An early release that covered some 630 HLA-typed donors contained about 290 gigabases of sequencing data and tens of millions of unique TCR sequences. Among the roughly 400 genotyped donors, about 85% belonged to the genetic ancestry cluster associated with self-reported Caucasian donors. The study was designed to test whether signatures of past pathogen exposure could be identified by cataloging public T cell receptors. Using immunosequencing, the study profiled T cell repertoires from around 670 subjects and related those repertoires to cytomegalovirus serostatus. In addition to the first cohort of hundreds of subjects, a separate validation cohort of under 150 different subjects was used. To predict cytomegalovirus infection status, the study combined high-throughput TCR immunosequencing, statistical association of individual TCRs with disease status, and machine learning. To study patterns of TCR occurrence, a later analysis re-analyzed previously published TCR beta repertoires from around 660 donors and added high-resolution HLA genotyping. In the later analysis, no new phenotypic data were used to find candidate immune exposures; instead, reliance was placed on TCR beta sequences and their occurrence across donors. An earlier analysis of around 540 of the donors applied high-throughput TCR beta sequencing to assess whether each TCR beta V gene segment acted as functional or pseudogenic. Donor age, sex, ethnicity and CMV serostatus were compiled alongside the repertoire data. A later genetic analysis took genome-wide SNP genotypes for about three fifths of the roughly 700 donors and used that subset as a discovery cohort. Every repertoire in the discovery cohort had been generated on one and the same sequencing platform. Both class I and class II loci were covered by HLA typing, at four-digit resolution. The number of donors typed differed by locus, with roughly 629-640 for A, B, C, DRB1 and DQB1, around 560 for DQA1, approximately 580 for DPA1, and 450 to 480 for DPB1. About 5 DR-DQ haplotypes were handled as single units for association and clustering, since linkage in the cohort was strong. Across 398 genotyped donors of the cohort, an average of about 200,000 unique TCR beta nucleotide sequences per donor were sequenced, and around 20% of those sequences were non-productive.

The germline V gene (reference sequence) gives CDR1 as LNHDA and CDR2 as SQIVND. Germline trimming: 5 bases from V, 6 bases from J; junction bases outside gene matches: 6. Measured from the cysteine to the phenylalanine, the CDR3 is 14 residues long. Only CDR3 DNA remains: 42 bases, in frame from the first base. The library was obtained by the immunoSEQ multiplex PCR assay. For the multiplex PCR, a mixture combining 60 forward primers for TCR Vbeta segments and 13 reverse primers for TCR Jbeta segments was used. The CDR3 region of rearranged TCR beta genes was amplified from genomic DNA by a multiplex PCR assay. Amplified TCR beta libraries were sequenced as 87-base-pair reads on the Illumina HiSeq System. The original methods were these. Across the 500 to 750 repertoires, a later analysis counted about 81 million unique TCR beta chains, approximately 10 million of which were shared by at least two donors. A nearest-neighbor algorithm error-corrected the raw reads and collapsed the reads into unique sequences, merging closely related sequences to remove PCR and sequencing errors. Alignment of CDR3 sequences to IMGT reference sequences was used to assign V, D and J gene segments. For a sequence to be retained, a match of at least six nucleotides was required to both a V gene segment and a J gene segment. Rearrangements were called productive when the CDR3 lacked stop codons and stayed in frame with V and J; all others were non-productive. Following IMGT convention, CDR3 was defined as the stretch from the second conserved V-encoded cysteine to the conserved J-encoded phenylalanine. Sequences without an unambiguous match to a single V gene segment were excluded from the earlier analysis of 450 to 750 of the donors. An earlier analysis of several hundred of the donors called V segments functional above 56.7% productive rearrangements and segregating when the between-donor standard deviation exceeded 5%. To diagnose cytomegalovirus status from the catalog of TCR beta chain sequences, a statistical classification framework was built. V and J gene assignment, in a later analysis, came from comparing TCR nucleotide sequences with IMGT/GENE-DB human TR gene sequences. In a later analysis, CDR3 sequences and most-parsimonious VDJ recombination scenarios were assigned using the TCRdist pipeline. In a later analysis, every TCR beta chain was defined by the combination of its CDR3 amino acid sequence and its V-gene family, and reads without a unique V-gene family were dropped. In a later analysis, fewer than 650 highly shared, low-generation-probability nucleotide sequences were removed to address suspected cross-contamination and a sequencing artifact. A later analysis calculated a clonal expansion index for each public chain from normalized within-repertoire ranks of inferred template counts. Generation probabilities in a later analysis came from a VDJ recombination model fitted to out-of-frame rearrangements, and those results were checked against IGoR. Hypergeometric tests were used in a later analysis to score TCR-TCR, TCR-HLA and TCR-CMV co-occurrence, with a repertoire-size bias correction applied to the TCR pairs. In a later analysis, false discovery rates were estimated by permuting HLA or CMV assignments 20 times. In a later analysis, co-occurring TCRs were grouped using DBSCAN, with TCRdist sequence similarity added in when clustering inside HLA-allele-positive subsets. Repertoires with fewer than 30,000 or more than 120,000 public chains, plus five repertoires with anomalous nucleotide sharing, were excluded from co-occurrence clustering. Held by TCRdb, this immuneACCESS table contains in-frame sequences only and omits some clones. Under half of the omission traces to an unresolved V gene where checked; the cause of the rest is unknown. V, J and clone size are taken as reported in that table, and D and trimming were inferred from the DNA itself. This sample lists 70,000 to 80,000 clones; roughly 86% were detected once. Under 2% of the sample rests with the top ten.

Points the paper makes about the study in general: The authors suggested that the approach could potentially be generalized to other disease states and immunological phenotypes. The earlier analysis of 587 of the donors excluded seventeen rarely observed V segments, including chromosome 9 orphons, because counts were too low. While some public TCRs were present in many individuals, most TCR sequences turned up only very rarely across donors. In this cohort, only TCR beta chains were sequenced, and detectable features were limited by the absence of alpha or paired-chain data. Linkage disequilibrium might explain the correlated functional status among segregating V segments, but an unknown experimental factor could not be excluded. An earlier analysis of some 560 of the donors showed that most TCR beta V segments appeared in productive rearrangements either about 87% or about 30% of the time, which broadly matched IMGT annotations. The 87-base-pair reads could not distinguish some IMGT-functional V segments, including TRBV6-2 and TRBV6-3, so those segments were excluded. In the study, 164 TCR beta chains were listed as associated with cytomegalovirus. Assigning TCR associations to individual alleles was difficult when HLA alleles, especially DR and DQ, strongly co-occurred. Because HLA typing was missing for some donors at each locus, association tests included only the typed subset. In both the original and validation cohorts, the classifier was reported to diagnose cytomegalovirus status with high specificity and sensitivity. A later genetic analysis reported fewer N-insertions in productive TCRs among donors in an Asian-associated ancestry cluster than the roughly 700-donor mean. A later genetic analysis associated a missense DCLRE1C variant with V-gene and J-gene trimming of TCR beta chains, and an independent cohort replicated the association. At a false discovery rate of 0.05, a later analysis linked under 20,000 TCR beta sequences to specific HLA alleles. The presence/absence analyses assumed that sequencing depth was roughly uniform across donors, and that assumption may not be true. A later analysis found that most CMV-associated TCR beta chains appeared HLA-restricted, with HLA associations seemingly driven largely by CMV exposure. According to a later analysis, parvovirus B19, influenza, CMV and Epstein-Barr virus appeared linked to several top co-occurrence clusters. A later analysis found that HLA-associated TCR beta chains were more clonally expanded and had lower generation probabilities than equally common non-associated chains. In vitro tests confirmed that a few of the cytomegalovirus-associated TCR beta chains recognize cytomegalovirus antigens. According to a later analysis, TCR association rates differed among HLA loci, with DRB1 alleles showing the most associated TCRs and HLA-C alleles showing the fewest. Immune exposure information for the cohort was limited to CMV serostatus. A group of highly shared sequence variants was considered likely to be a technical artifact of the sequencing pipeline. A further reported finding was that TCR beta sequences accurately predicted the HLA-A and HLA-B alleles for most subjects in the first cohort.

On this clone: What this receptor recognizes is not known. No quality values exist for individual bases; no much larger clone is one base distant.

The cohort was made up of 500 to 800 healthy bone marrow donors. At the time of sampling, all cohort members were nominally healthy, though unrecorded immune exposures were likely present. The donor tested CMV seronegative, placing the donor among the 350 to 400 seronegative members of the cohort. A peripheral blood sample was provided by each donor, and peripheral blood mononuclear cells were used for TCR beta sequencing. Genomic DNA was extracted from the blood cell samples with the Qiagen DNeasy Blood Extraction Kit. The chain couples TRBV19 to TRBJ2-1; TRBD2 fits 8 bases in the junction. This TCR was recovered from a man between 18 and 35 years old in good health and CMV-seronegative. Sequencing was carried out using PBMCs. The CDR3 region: CASSSGGGSNEQFF. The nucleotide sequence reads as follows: TGTGCCAGTAGTTCCGGGGGGGGCAGCAATGAGCAGTTCTTC.